A selection of T cell receptor beta chains follows, all from one sample in a study of T-cell memory formation after mild COVID-19. TCRdb processed the 5' RACE reads anew with MiXCR; each CDR3 protein has one entry. The sample includes fewer than 700,000 distinct CDR3 sequences, about a fifth seen only once; the top ten take around 7.7%. The specimen was PBMCs or a T cell subset sorted from them (not recorded which). The receptors shown here come from an adult woman who had mild COVID-19 (a few samples of this study predate the infection). Cell type and time point are not known. CDR3s include the opening cysteine and the closing phenylalanine or tryptophan. Fields, in order: D gene, clone size, J gene, V gene, CDR3 DNA, CDR3 protein. The D gene is left open where the match is weak. Clone size is not always given. Where it is, it says once, few, many or a class for expanded clones.

-	-	TRBJ1-6	TRBV18	TGTGCCAGCTCAGGACAGCCGGATCCGTCACCCCTCCACTTT	CASSGQPDPSPLHF
-	few	TRBJ1-2	TRBV20-1	TGCAGTGCTAGAGTAGTCGGAGGGACCGGAGGCTACACCTTC	CSARVVGGTGGYTF
-	-	TRBJ1-2	TRBV15	TGTGCCACCAGCAGAGGTACAGGGAACTATGGCTACACCTTC	CATSRGTGNYGYTF
-	-	TRBJ2-1	TRBV12-3/TRBV12-4	TGTGCCAGCAGTTGGACGTACAATGAGCAGTTCTTC	CASSWTYNEQFF
-	-	TRBJ1-5	TRBV20-1	TGCAGTATTGGGGGGGGCAATCAGCCCCAGCATTTT	CSIGGGNQPQHF
TRBD1	-	TRBJ1-2	TRBV5-1	TGCGCCAGCAGCTTGGCGACCACGGGACAGGGCCAAGGTCGTGGCTACACCTTC	CASSLATTGQGQGRGYTF
-	-	TRBJ2-3	TRBV9	TGTGCCAGCAGCGTAGCCGGGCTGCGCACAGATACGCAGTATTTT	CASSVAGLRTDTQYF
TRBD1	few	TRBJ2-7	TRBV7-9	TGTGCCAGCAGCTTATTCGGACAGGGCCGATCCTACGAGCAGTACTTC	CASSLFGQGRSYEQYF
-	-	TRBJ2-5	TRBV6-8	TGTGCCAGCAGTTACGGAGCGGTATCTCAAGAGACCCAGTACTTC	CASSYGAVSQETQYF
TRBD1	-	TRBJ2-7	TRBV27	TGTGCCAGCAGTTTGAGGGGGCGGAGCTCCTACGAGCAGTACTTC	CASSLRGRSSYEQYF
TRBD2	few	TRBJ2-1	TRBV4-3	TGCGCCAGCAGCCAAGAATCGCTAGCGGGAGCTTCCTTCTACAATGAGCAGTTCTTC	CASSQESLAGASFYNEQFF
TRBD1	few	TRBJ1-2	TRBV11-2	TGTGCCAGCAGCTCGCTCCTTCCGGGACAGGGTAATGGCTACACCTTC	CASSSLLPGQGNGYTF
-	few	TRBJ1-3	TRBV29-1	TGCAGCGTTGGGACACCCCCTGGAAACACCATATATTTT	CSVGTPPGNTIYF
-	-	TRBJ2-7	TRBV20-1	TGCAGTGCTGGCGATCGAGAGCAGTACTTC	CSAGDREQYF
TRBD1	few	TRBJ1-1	TRBV6-1	TGTGCCAGCAGTGAGCGACAGGGCCTGAACACTGAAGCTTTCTTT	CASSERQGLNTEAFF
-	-	TRBJ1-3	TRBV2	TGTGCCAGCAGTGAAGCCCCAGGGATCTCTGGAAACACCATATATTTT	CASSEAPGISGNTIYF
-	-	TRBJ1-4	TRBV12-3/TRBV12-4	TGTGCCAGCAGTTTAACAGGCCCTAATGAAAAACTGTTTTTT	CASSLTGPNEKLFF
-	once	TRBJ1-6	TRBV25-1	TGTGCCAGCATGGGCCAGGAGGGTTCACCCCTCCACTTT	CASMGQEGSPLHF
-	-	TRBJ2-1	TRBV29-1	TGCAGCGTTGTGTCGACCCCCAGCCGGACCTACAATGAGCAGTTCTTC	CSVVSTPSRTYNEQFF
TRBD1	-	TRBJ2-2	TRBV5-1	TGCGCCAGCAGCTTGTGGGGACAGGACACCGGGGAGCTGTTTTTT	CASSLWGQDTGELFF
-	once	TRBJ1-1	TRBV13	TGTGCCAGCAGCTTAGGCCGAGGGGGGAGGACTGAAGCTTTCTTT	CASSLGRGGRTEAFF
TRBD1	-	TRBJ1-1	TRBV11-2	TGTGCCAGCAGCTTTACTACAGGGGGCTGGTTGAACACTGAAGCTTTCTTT	CASSFTTGGWLNTEAFF
-	few	TRBJ2-3	TRBV15	TGTGCCACCAGCTTGGTAGGGGGAGCGCCAGGTACGCAGTATTTT	CATSLVGGAPGTQYF
TRBD2	few	TRBJ2-1	TRBV6-5	TGTGCCAGCAGTTTAACTAGCGGGGGGCGAAATGAGCAGTTCTTC	CASSLTSGGRNEQFF
-	few	TRBJ2-3	TRBV7-9	TGTGCCAGCAGCTTAGTAGGAGCGGGTCATACCCACCGGGGCCGTCGGAGCACAGATACGCAGTATTTT	CASSLVGAGHTHRGRRSTDTQYF
TRBD2	-	TRBJ2-3	TRBV28	TGTGCCAGCGGGCCCTACGGGGGGGGGCTGGGGACAGATACGCAGTATTTT	CASGPYGGGLGTDTQYF
-	-	TRBJ2-7	TRBV3-1	TGTGCCAGCAGCCGCTCCCGGACCAGCCCCTACGAGCAGTACTTC	CASSRSRTSPYEQYF
-	-	TRBJ2-1	TRBV12-3/TRBV12-4	TGTGCCAGCAGACCCGTAGGGGAGCGTGAGCAGTTCTTC	CASRPVGEREQFF
TRBD1	-	TRBJ2-2	TRBV27	TGTGCCAGCAGTTTCCTCGGACAGGGGAACACCGGGGAGCTGTTTTTT	CASSFLGQGNTGELFF
-	once	TRBJ2-1	TRBV14	TGTGCCAGCAGCCAAGGGAGGAACTTTCTTGCTTCCTACAATGAGCAGTTCTTC	CASSQGRNFLASYNEQFF
-	-	TRBJ2-2	TRBV15	TGTGCCACCAGCGCCACTACGAACACCGGGGAGCTGTTTTTT	CATSATTNTGELFF
-	few	TRBJ2-4	TRBV5-1	TGCGCCAGCAGCTCTGGGACAACCCATGGAGACATTCAGTACTTC	CASSSGTTHGDIQYF
-	-	TRBJ2-3	TRBV12-3/TRBV12-4	TGTGCCAGCAGTATATCAGGGGATACGCAGTATTTT	CASSISGDTQYF
-	few	TRBJ1-1	TRBV6-5	TGTGCCAGCACCACCGGGACGTTGAACACTGAAGCTTTCTTT	CASTTGTLNTEAFF
-	few	TRBJ1-1	TRBV12-3/TRBV12-4	TGTGCCAGCAGTCGCCGGGACCTCCCGCCCGGCACTGAAGCTTTCTTT	CASSRRDLPPGTEAFF
-	-	TRBJ2-7	TRBV7-2	TGTGCCAGCAGCAACTCCATGATGCGGGAGCAGTACTTC	CASSNSMMREQYF
TRBD1	-	TRBJ2-1	TRBV9	TGTGCCAGCAGCACTCGGGACAGCGACAATGAGCAGTTCTTC	CASSTRDSDNEQFF
-	-	TRBJ1-1	TRBV5-4	TGTGTCAGCTCCGTACAGTCCCGGTTCACTGAAGCTTTCTTT	CVSSVQSRFTEAFF
-	few	TRBJ2-6	TRBV4-2	TGTGCCAGCAGCCAAGATCGGGGCGCAACTGGGGCCAACGTCCTGACTTTC	CASSQDRGATGANVLTF
-	few	TRBJ2-1	TRBV27	TGTGCCAGCAGTATACAGATTTCCTACAATGAGCAGTTCTTC	CASSIQISYNEQFF
TRBD1	-	TRBJ2-3	TRBV4-3	TGCGCCAGCAGCCAAGGGACAGGGGTTGCAGATACGCAGTATTTT	CASSQGTGVADTQYF
-	-	TRBJ2-3	TRBV24-1	TGTGCCACCGGCCGGGATTACACAGATACGCAGTATTTT	CATGRDYTDTQYF
-	-	TRBJ1-3	TRBV12-3/TRBV12-4	TGTGCCAGCACCCTTAGGGGACTCAGCTCTGGAAACACCATATATTTT	CASTLRGLSSGNTIYF
-	-	TRBJ1-1	TRBV5-6	TGTGCCAGCAGCTTGTTCTGGGGGCGTAGCACTGAAGCTTTCTTT	CASSLFWGRSTEAFF
TRBD1	few	TRBJ1-2	TRBV9	TGTGCCAGCAGCGTTGATGGGACAGGGCATAACTATGGCTACACCTTC	CASSVDGTGHNYGYTF
-	-	TRBJ2-2	TRBV12-3/TRBV12-4	TGTGCCAGCAGTTTTATAGCGGTGAACACCGGGGAGCTGTTTTTT	CASSFIAVNTGELFF
TRBD2	-	TRBJ2-5	TRBV4-3	TGCGCCAGCAGCCAGGATTGGACTAGCTCAGAGACCCAGTACTTC	CASSQDWTSSETQYF
-	few	TRBJ1-1	TRBV20-1	TGCAGTGCGCGTCTGAACACTGAAGCTTTCTTT	CSARLNTEAFF
TRBD1	-	TRBJ2-2	TRBV11-2	TGTGCCAGCAGCGGATGGGACAGGGCCAGTGGCGGGGAGCTGTTTTTT	CASSGWDRASGGELFF
-	few	TRBJ2-1	TRBV19	TGTGCCAGTTCGCGACAGATTTACAATGAGCAGTTCTTC	CASSRQIYNEQFF
-	few	TRBJ2-1	TRBV30	TGTGCCTGGAGTACGCGGGGCTACAATGAGCAGTTCTTC	CAWSTRGYNEQFF
-	few	TRBJ2-1	TRBV5-1	TGCGCCAGCAGTTCTACGCGCGGGGCCAATGAGCAGTTCTTC	CASSSTRGANEQFF
-	-	TRBJ1-2	TRBV24-1	TGTGCCACCAGTGATTTCTCCGAGAGCTATGGCTACACCTTC	CATSDFSESYGYTF